This T cell receptor beta chain appears in the sequencing data of a study of early T cells in non-severe SARS-CoV-2 infection. This CDR3 comprises 12 residues. Germline CDR1 is SQVTM and CDR2 is ANQGSEA. Between the trimmed V and J ends, which lost 7 bases and 7 bases, there was a span of 13 bases. This clonotype came up a few times. TCRdb re-called the 5' RACE reads with MiXCR, one entry per CDR3 protein. Among 75,000 to 80,000 distinct CDR3 sequences listed, 15% to 19% were seen once. The specimen was whole blood. V gene TRBV29-1 combines with J gene TRBJ2-2; D unclear. This receptor was taken from an adult who was a healthcare worker with PCR-confirmed SARS-CoV-2 infection or an uninfected control (not recorded which). This CDR3 reads CSAIFMGGELFF. In DNA form, the CDR3 reads TGCAGCGCTATTTTTATGGGCGGGGAGCTGTTTTTT.